This paragraph covers one T cell receptor beta chain sequence. Its cognate antigen is unknown. Thyroid ultrasound, orbital computed tomography, clinical symptoms, and serum thyroxine and TRAb underpinned diagnoses. The source material, RNA transcripts, was used to amplify TCR beta CDR3 regions. The TCR CDR3 was amplified in a first-round RT-PCR using the HTBI primer set. TCRdb called the multiplex PCR reads again in MiXCR, with one record for every CDR3 protein. Of hundreds of thousands of distinct CDR3 sequences in the sample, 15% to 17% were seen once. V was cut by 0 bases and J by 0 bases, with 18 bases left in between. The CDR3 covers 19 residues. Germline V CDR1 and CDR2: MGHRA, YSYEKL. The data were obtained in a study of T cells in Graves' hyperthyroidism and ophthalmopathy. The study's findings and limits: Among thyroid clonotypes expanded above 0.001, most also appeared in blood.

The source of this sequence is a young woman with Graves' hyperthyroidism. The V gene is TRBV4-1, the J gene TRBJ2-1; D might be TRBD1 (5 bases). The specimen sequenced was blood. The CDR3 region is CASSQDLTEQISSYNEQFF. The CDR3 coding sequence is TGCGCCAGCAGCCAAGATCTGACAGAGCAGATTAGCTCCTACAATGAGCAGTTCTTC.